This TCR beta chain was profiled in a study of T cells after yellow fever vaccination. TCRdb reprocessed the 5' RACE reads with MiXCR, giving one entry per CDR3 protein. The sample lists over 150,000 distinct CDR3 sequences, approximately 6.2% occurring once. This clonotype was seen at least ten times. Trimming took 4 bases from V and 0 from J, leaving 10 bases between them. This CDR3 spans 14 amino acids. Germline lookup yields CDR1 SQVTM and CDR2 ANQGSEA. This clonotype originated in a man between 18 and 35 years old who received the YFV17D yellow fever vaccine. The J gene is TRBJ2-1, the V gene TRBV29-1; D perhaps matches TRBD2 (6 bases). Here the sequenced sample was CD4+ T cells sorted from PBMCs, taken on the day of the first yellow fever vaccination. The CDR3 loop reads CSVGDGSSYNEQFF. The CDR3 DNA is TGCAGCGTTGGGGACGGGAGCTCCTACAATGAGCAGTTCTTC.